Below, one T cell receptor (beta chain) is given with its context. Its antigen remains unknown. The source of the sample is a study of T cells after yellow fever vaccination. V dropped 5 bases and J dropped 11 bases, with 18 bases sitting between them. The CDR3 consists of 13 residues. The V gene's germline CDR1 is SGHTA and CDR2 FQGTGA. Study results and limitations: It was a weaker secondary response, yet one that peaked faster, at day 5 versus 15.

TCRdb called the 5' RACE reads again in MiXCR, with one record for every CDR3 protein. Altogether some 340,000 distinct CDR3 sequences are present, over 4% being singletons, with the ten largest covering around 25%. The receptor comes from a man between 18 and 35 years old who received the YFV17D yellow fever vaccine. Here the sequenced sample was PBMCs, taken 5 days after the yellow fever booster vaccination. V gene TRBV7-3 combines with J gene TRBJ1-1; D not resolved. CDR3 bases: TGTGCCAGCAGCCCTGGCGGATCTCCGCGGGCTTTCTTT. Amino acid sequence: CASSPGGSPRAFF.